The rows below give T cell receptor beta chains drawn from one sample of a study of spatial heterogeneity in lung cancer. TCRdb independently ran MiXCR on the 5' RACE reads; one entry per CDR3 protein. The table has around 40,000 distinct CDR3 sequences, roughly 6% seen once; the top ten hold 11%. The specimen was PBMCs, collected at surgery. The source is a male donor with early-stage non-small cell lung cancer. Each CDR3 is given with its conserved first and last residue. A D gene is named only where the DNA matches it firmly. Expanded clones are given a class, and other clones once, few, many or no size at all.

j_gene	abundance	v_gene	d_gene	CDR3nt	CDR3aa
TRBJ2-1	many	TRBV6-2/TRBV6-3	.	TGTGCCAGCAGTTACTCGCTGCGGAGCTCCTACAATGAGCAGTTCTTC	CASSYSLRSSYNEQFF
TRBJ2-1	many	TRBV7-9	.	TGTGCCAGCAGCTTAGCCAGGGGACAAACTGAGCAGTTCTTC	CASSLARGQTEQFF
TRBJ2-3	.	TRBV15	TRBD1	TGTGCCACCAGCAGAACTTGGGACAGCCGGGATACGCAGTATTTT	CATSRTWDSRDTQYF
TRBJ1-5	many	TRBV19	.	TGTGCCAGTATAACCACCCACAATAGCAATCAGCCCCAGCATTTT	CASITTHNSNQPQHF
TRBJ1-5	many	TRBV18	TRBD1	TGTGCCAGCTCACAGACAGGGGGGGTTCACAGCAATCAGCCCCAGCATTTT	CASSQTGGVHSNQPQHF
TRBJ2-3	many	TRBV6-2/TRBV6-3	TRBD1	TGTGCCAGCAGTTTCTCCAAAGGGACAGCCAGTGCTCGGGCCGCCCACGCAGATACGCAGTATTTT	CASSFSKGTASARAAHADTQYF
TRBJ1-5	.	TRBV3-1	.	TGTGCCAGCAGCCAAGACAATCAGCCCCAGCATTTT	CASSQDNQPQHF
TRBJ1-4	many	TRBV7-9	.	TGTGCCAGCAGCTTCCGAGAGGGGGAGGAAAAACTGTTTTTT	CASSFREGEEKLFF
TRBJ2-7	few	TRBV7-9	TRBD1	TGTGCCAGCAGCTTTTGGGACAGGGGTGGAGAGCAGTACTTC	CASSFWDRGGEQYF
TRBJ2-4	.	TRBV5-1	.	TGCGCCAGCAGCTTGGGAGTAGCCAAAAACATTCAGTACTTC	CASSLGVAKNIQYF
TRBJ2-4	few	TRBV2	.	TGTGCCAGCAGTCTACAGGGCTTAGCCAAAAACATTCAGTACTTC	CASSLQGLAKNIQYF
TRBJ2-7	many	TRBV4-3	.	TGCGCCAGCAGCCAAGGGTATAGGGACGAGCAGTACTTC	CASSQGYRDEQYF
TRBJ1-5	many	TRBV6-5	.	TGTGCCAGCAGTTACTCCGGCACAGAGAATCAGCCCCAGCATTTT	CASSYSGTENQPQHF
TRBJ1-2	many	TRBV6-5	.	TGTGCCAGCAAGGATTTGGGAAGAAGAAACTATGGCTACACCTTC	CASKDLGRRNYGYTF
TRBJ1-1	.	TRBV20-1	.	TGCAGTGCTAGAGGTCAAAGACAGGTGAACACTGAAGCTTTCTTT	CSARGQRQVNTEAFF
TRBJ2-3	many	TRBV14	.	TGTGCCAGCAGCTACACAGATACGCAGTATTTT	CASSYTDTQYF
TRBJ1-1	many	TRBV28	.	TGTGCCAGCACCCAATCGCCAGGGAGAACTGAAGCTTTCTTT	CASTQSPGRTEAFF
TRBJ2-3	few	TRBV6-1	TRBD2	TGTGCCAGCAGTGGACTAGCGGGGGGGCCAGATACGCAGTATTTT	CASSGLAGGPDTQYF
TRBJ1-2	many	TRBV20-1	.	TGCAGTGCCACCAGGGTAGAGGGATCTAACTATGGCTACACCTTC	CSATRVEGSNYGYTF
TRBJ1-6	many	TRBV29-1	.	TGCAGCGTGGGGGACGGCTCCTATAATTCACCCCTCCACTTT	CSVGDGSYNSPLHF
TRBJ2-1	many	TRBV6-2/TRBV6-3	TRBD2	TGTGCCAGCAGTTACTCTTTCGGGACTAGCAGTGAGCAGTTCTTC	CASSYSFGTSSEQFF
TRBJ2-5	many	TRBV7-2	TRBD2	TGTGCCAGCAGCTCGGGACTAGCGGTAGAGACCCAGTACTTC	CASSSGLAVETQYF
TRBJ1-1	many	TRBV30	.	TGTGCCTGGAAGGGGCGAACTGAAGCTTTCTTT	CAWKGRTEAFF
TRBJ2-1	many	TRBV6-2/TRBV6-3	.	TGTGCCAGCATCGTGACGGGGGGCGCGTACAATGAGCAGTTCTTC	CASIVTGGAYNEQFF
TRBJ2-7	many	TRBV18	.	TGTGCCAGCTCACCCCAGGGATCCTACGAGCAGTACTTC	CASSPQGSYEQYF
TRBJ2-7	many	TRBV6-2/TRBV6-3	.	TGTGCCAGCAGTTACGCCCGTGAGCAGTACTTC	CASSYAREQYF
TRBJ2-3	few	TRBV11-1	.	TGTGCCAGCAGCCGAGCGGTCCTCGACACAGATACGCAGTATTTT	CASSRAVLDTDTQYF
TRBJ2-7	many	TRBV7-9	TRBD1	TGTGCCAGCAGCTCACTGCCGAGGACAGGGGGGTCCTACGAGCAGTACTTC	CASSSLPRTGGSYEQYF
TRBJ1-6	many	TRBV6-2/TRBV6-3	.	TGTGCCAGCAGTCAGGGGTTTGGCAATTCACCCCTCCACTTT	CASSQGFGNSPLHF
TRBJ2-5	many	TRBV13	.	TGTGCCAGCAGCTCGCTGGGCACAGCAGAAGTGGAGACCCAGTACTTC	CASSSLGTAEVETQYF
TRBJ2-7	many	TRBV29-1	.	TGCAGCGTTGACAAGGGGCCCTACGAGCAGTACTTC	CSVDKGPYEQYF
TRBJ1-1	few	TRBV28	TRBD1	TGTGCCAGCAGTTTTTCCAGGGGGCAAGCTTTCTTT	CASSFSRGQAFF
TRBJ1-2	many	TRBV29-1	.	TGCAGCGTTTCTCAAGGCAGCTATGGCTACACCTTC	CSVSQGSYGYTF
TRBJ2-5	once	TRBV12-3/TRBV12-4	TRBD1	TGTGCCAGCAGTCGGACAGGGGAGACCCAGTACTTC	CASSRTGETQYF
TRBJ1-2	few	TRBV11-2	.	TGTGCCAGCAGCTCAGCGGGGCTTAACACCTTC	CASSSAGLNTF
TRBJ2-7	many	TRBV20-1	TRBD1	TGCAGTGCTAGAGGTCCCGGGACAGGAGGAAACGAGCAGTACTTC	CSARGPGTGGNEQYF
TRBJ2-5	many	TRBV10-2	.	TGCGCCAGCAGTGAAGCAGCCGGGGAGACCCAGTACTTC	CASSEAAGETQYF
TRBJ2-6	.	TRBV11-2	.	TGTGCCAGCAGCTTATATGGGGGGGCCAACGTCCTGACTTTC	CASSLYGGANVLTF
TRBJ2-7	.	TRBV5-1	TRBD1	TGCGCCAGCAGCCTCGGGACAGGGGGGGTAGAGCAGTACTTC	CASSLGTGGVEQYF
TRBJ2-7	many	TRBV5-1	TRBD1	TGCGCCAGCAGCTCCGGGACAGGGGGCGACGAGCAGTACTTC	CASSSGTGGDEQYF
TRBJ2-7	few	TRBV7-9	.	TGTGCCAGCAGCTTTAGACAGAGCTCCTACGAGCAGTACTTC	CASSFRQSSYEQYF
TRBJ2-1	many	TRBV24-1	.	TGTGCCACCAGTGACGCCAGTCGGAATGAGCAGTTCTTC	CATSDASRNEQFF
TRBJ1-1	many	TRBV28	.	TGTGCCAGCAGTTTATATGCCACTGAAGCTTTCTTT	CASSLYATEAFF
TRBJ2-3	many	TRBV18	.	TGTGCCAGCTCACCCCGGACGGGGAGCACAGATACGCAGTATTTT	CASSPRTGSTDTQYF
TRBJ2-2	medium-sized	TRBV28	.	TGTGCCAGCAGCCCGTTGTCCGGGGAGCTGTTTTTT	CASSPLSGELFF
TRBJ2-3	many	TRBV2	TRBD1	TGTGCCAGCACCCTTTCTGGGACAGGGGTGACAGATACGCAGTATTTT	CASTLSGTGVTDTQYF
TRBJ1-4	many	TRBV3-1	.	TGTGCCAGCAGCCAAGATCCCGGGGAACTGTTTTTT	CASSQDPGELFF
TRBJ1-3	.	TRBV6-6	TRBD1	TGTGCCAGCAGTCAACGACAGGGTTTAAACACCATATATTTT	CASSQRQGLNTIYF
TRBJ2-7	many	TRBV3-1	.	TGTGCCAGCAGCCAAGCTCCCCGCGGACAGTACTTC	CASSQAPRGQYF
TRBJ2-6	many	TRBV2	.	TGTGCCAGCAGTGAACAGGATATCGGGGCCAACGTCCTGACTTTC	CASSEQDIGANVLTF
TRBJ1-2	many	TRBV7-9	.	TGTGCCAGCAGTTTTGGGGACTATGGCTACACCTTC	CASSFGDYGYTF
TRBJ1-2	many	TRBV12-3/TRBV12-4	.	TGTGCCAGCAGTTTAATGGTACCTAACTATGGCTACACCTTC	CASSLMVPNYGYTF
TRBJ1-2	many	TRBV29-1	.	TGCAGCGCTCAACGACTTCCAGGCTACACCTTC	CSAQRLPGYTF
TRBJ1-1	few	TRBV5-1	.	TGCGCCAGCAGCCCCCGGCAGGCTATGAACACTGAAGCTTTCTTT	CASSPRQAMNTEAFF
TRBJ1-5	many	TRBV18	.	TGTGCCAGCTCACCATCTGGGATTAGCAATCAGCCCCAGCATTTT	CASSPSGISNQPQHF
TRBJ1-5	many	TRBV28	TRBD1	TGTGCCGGCAGGGGGAATAGCAATCAGCCCCAGCATTTT	CAGRGNSNQPQHF
TRBJ1-2	many	TRBV20-1	.	TGCAGTACTACATCTCCCTTCTATGGCTACACCTTC	CSTTSPFYGYTF
TRBJ2-5	many	TRBV20-1	TRBD2	TGCAGTGCTAGAGATCCCCGAGGACTAGCGGGGGGCGATCAAGAGACCCAGTACTTC	CSARDPRGLAGGDQETQYF
TRBJ1-2	many	TRBV11-3	TRBD1	TGTGCCAGCAGCTCGAGGACAGGTTTTTTATTCGGCTATGGCTACACCTTC	CASSSRTGFLFGYGYTF
TRBJ1-3	many	TRBV11-2	.	TGTGCCAGCAGCTCGTACCGGCTCTCTGGAAACACCATATATTTT	CASSSYRLSGNTIYF